Shown below are 25 T cell receptor beta chains from a single sample sequenced in a study of cytomegalovirus exposure and HLA in healthy donors. A multiplex PCR was run with 60 Vbeta primers and 13 Jbeta primers. Method: immunoSEQ multiplex PCR; TCRdb's copy keeps in-frame clones and lacks some. The sample has approximately 110,000 clones, approximately 78% seen once. The sample comprised PBMCs. These receptors came from a man aged 35 to 55 in good health and CMV-seronegative.

The chain has TRBV5-1 and TRBJ1-2; perhaps TRBD1 as D (5 bases). The V end was cut by 0 bases, the J end by 7 bases, with 10 bases between. CDR1 is SGHRS, CDR2 YFSETQ, per germline. The CDR3 loop spans 13 amino acids. The DNA for the CDR3 is TGCGCCAGCAGCTTGGAGGGCCAGGGTGGCTACACCTTC. It is translated as CASSLEGQGGYTF.

This clone has just one count. The J gene is TRBJ1-3, the V gene TRBV7-9; D call uncertain. The CDR3 has 14 residues. Per germline, CDR1 SEHNR and CDR2 FQNEAQ (reference sequence). V was trimmed by 0 bases and J by 2 bases, leaving 5 bases between them. The CDR3 protein is CASSLAGAGNTIYF. The CDR3 bases are TGTGCCAGCAGCTTAGCCGGTGCTGGAAACACCATATATTTT.

The rearrangement uses TRBV9 and TRBJ1-5; a possible D gene is TRBD1 (5 bases). CDR1 is SGDLS, CDR2 YYNGEE, per germline. V was cut by 3 bases and J by 4 bases, with 11 bases left in between. CDR3 length: 14 residues. Here the CDR3 reads CASSAGTQNQPQHF. In DNA form, the CDR3 reads TGTGCCAGCAGCGCCGGGACTCAAAATCAGCCCCAGCATTTT.

The CDR3 spells CASSLGDSIVTLREQYF. The CDR3 DNA reads as TGCGCCAGCAGCTTGGGGGACTCCATCGTAACACTACGCGAGCAGTACTTC. The rearrangement uses TRBV5-1 and TRBJ2-7; tentative D call: TRBD2 (6 bases). Germline V lookup: CDR1 SGHRS, CDR2 YFSETQ. This CDR3 has 17 residues. With 0 bases removed from V and 6 bases from J, the gap between germline ends came to 22 bases.

The gene calls are TRBV7-3 and TRBJ2-3; D gene unclear. Deletions cut 5 bases from V and 0 bases from J, with 12 bases between. The germline V gene has CDR1 SGHTA and CDR2 FQGTGA. This CDR3 is 15 amino acids long. CDR3 region: CASSPNYISTDTQYF. The CDR3 coding sequence is TGTGCCAGCAGCCCAAACTACATTAGCACAGATACGCAGTATTTT.

The rearrangement uses TRBV10-3 and TRBJ1-6; the D gene is possibly TRBD1 (6 bases). V lost 8 bases and J lost 7, with 18 bases in between. This CDR3 contains 15 residues. Germline CDR1 reads ENHRY; CDR2 reads SYGVKD. The CDR3 reads CAISTTGSLNSPLHF. In DNA form, the CDR3 reads TGTGCCATCTCTACGACAGGCTCCTTAAATTCACCCCTCCACTTT.

This chain links TRBV11-1 with TRBJ2-1; TRBD2 aligns across 11 bases. V dropped 0 bases and J dropped 6; count of bases not matched to a gene: 7. Germline V gives CDR1 SGHAT, CDR2 FQDESV (reference sequence). This CDR3 has 17 amino acids. In DNA form, the CDR3 reads TGTGCCAGCAGCTTAGCCCGAACAACTAGCGGGGGCAATGAGCAGTTCTTC. Translated: CASSLARTTSGGNEQFF. Using reference TRBV11-1 and TRBJ2-1 for the parts outside the CDR3, the full variable domain is EAEVAQSPRYKITEKSQAVAFWCDPISGHATLYWYRQILGQGPELLVQFQDESVVDDSQLPKDRFSAERLKGVDSTLKIQPAELGDSAMYLCASSLARTTSGGNEQFFGPGTRLTVL.

This clone has a handful of counts. The CDR3 reads CASSFGAAAGELFF. CDR3 in DNA: TGTGCCAGCAGTTTTGGGGCGGCTGCCGGGGAGCTGTTTTTT. V usage is TRBV27 and J usage is TRBJ2-2, with a possible D match to TRBD1 (5 bases). The CDR3 contains 14 residues. Trimming cost V 3 bases and J 6 bases, with 11 bases left between them. The V gene's germline CDR1 is MNHEY and CDR2 SMNVEV (reference sequence).

Turning to this clone: The sample has other DNA sequences that encode this CDR3 too. CDR3 sequence: CASSRIAGGRGFSYEQYF. CDR3 nucleotide sequence: TGTGCCAGCAGCCGTATAGCGGGGGGCCGAGGATTCTCCTACGAGCAGTACTTC. J is TRBJ2-7 and V is TRBV7-9; 10 bases are a match to TRBD2. The trim removed 5 bases at V and 0 bases at J, leaving 13 bases unmatched. The CDR3 has 18 residues. Germline V gene sequence: CDR1 SEHNR, CDR2 FQNEAQ (reference sequence).

The chain couples TRBV18 to TRBJ1-1; TRBD1 agrees at 7 bases. V lost 5 bases, J lost 5 bases, and 11 bases stayed unmatched. The CDR3 extends over 15 amino acids. In germline, CDR1 is KGHSH, CDR2 LQKENI. CDR3 amino acids: CASSSTGGGRTEAFF. For the CDR3, the DNA is TGTGCCAGCTCATCCACGGGAGGGGGCCGAACTGAAGCTTTCTTT.

This clone was seen just once. The CDR3 DNA reads as TGTGCCAGCAGCTTCCGGGGATCCTCGGAAGCTTTCTTT. Its protein is CASSFRGSSEAFF. The chain has TRBV5-4 and TRBJ1-1; D ambiguous. The V and J ends lost 2 bases and 8 bases respectively, with 13 bases between them. The CDR3 has 13 amino acids. CDR1 and CDR2 (germline): SGHNT, YYREEE (reference sequence).

The V call is TRBV7-9, the J call TRBJ1-1; 7 positions agree with TRBD1. CDR3 length: 14 residues. The J segment lost 0 bases and the V segment lost 5 bases, leaving 3 bases of the junction unmatched. Germline CDR1 SEHNR, CDR2 FQNEAQ (reference sequence). This CDR3 is CASSLGQMNTEAFF. CDR3 DNA sequence: TGTGCCAGCAGCCTGGGACAGATGAACACTGAAGCTTTCTTT.

The rearrangement joins TRBV28 to TRBJ2-2; 7 bases are shared with TRBD1. Germline trimming cut 4 bases from V and 1 base from J; bases unmatched to any gene: 0. This CDR3 is built from 14 residues. CDR1 is MDHEN, CDR2 SYDVKM, per germline. As DNA, the CDR3 is TGTGCCAGCAGTTGGACAGGGAACACCGGGGAGCTGTTTTTT. Translated, it gives CASSWTGNTGELFF.

This rearrangement joins TRBV28 to TRBJ2-2; 7 nucleotides match TRBD2. The V segment lost 4 bases and the J segment 0 bases; nucleotides outside the gene matches: 2. The CDR3 length is 15 residues. Germline CDR1 reads MDHEN; CDR2 reads SYDVKM. CDR3 coding DNA: TGTGCCAGCAGTTATGGGGGGGCGAACACCGGGGAGCTGTTTTTT. Encoded protein: CASSYGGANTGELFF.

This clone was seen a single time. The V and J genes are TRBV11-2 and TRBJ2-1; 8 bases align to TRBD2. V lost 4 bases and J lost 7; bases outside the gene matches: 12. CDR3 length: 16 amino acids. Germline values: CDR1 SGHAT, CDR2 FQNNGV. The CDR3 DNA reads TGTGCCAGCAGCTCCGTTTCGGGGGGGGCTCTAAATGAGCAGTTCTTC. It encodes CASSSVSGGALNEQFF.

This chain connects TRBV14 to TRBJ2-5, with unresolved D. Germline loops: CDR1 SGHDN, CDR2 FVKESK. This CDR3 comprises 13 residues. V lost 4 bases and J 2 bases, leaving 8 bases between the germline ends. The CDR3 loop reads CASSLSGQETQYF. The CDR3 DNA sequence: TGTGCCAGCAGCCTATCGGGTCAAGAGACCCAGTACTTC.

The chain couples TRBV9 to TRBJ1-1, with D unclear. From germline, CDR1 is SGDLS and CDR2 YYNGEE. The CDR3 extends over 14 amino acids. Trimming pared 2 bases from V and 1 base from J, leaving 9 bases between. CDR3 amino acids: CASSVARGNTEAFF. CDR3 DNA: TGTGCCAGCAGCGTGGCGCGAGGGAACACTGAAGCTTTCTTT.

The V call is TRBV19, the J call TRBJ1-1; D perhaps matches TRBD1 (5 bases). This CDR3 contains 13 residues. V lost 11 bases and J 2 bases, leaving 15 bases between the germline ends. The V gene's germline CDR1 is LNHDA and CDR2 SQIVND (reference sequence). The CDR3 DNA reads TGTGCCGTCAGGGCGAGTCGAAACACTGAAGCTTTCTTT. Amino acids: CAVRASRNTEAFF. Based on the CDR3 plus reference TRBV19 and TRBJ1-1, the full variable domain is DGGITQSPKYLFRKEGQNVTLSCEQNLNHDAMYWYRQDPGQGLRLIYYSQIVNDFQKGDIAEGYSVSREKKESFPLTVTSAQKNPTAFYLCAVRASRNTEAFFGQGTRLTVV.

The V call is TRBV6-6, the J call TRBJ2-7, with TRBD1 identical over 10 bases. The CDR3 extends over 16 amino acids. V was clipped by 7 bases and J by 1 base; unmatched bases: 10. Germline V lookup: CDR1 MNHNY, CDR2 SVGAGI (reference sequence). The CDR3 bases are TGTGCCAGCACCCGAACACGGGGACAGGGGTCCTACGAGCAGTACTTC. Encoded protein: CASTRTRGQGSYEQYF.

This chain joins TRBV19 and TRBJ2-7; 8 bases match TRBD1. The CDR3 sequence is 15 residues long. The trim removed 2 bases at V and 0 bases at J, leaving 3 bases unmatched. Germline V CDR1 and CDR2: LNHDA, SQIVND (reference sequence). CDR3 coding DNA: TGTGCCAGTAGTATAATAACAGGGGGCTCCTACGAGCAGTACTTC. Translating gives CASSIITGGSYEQYF.

The V gene is TRBV5-1, the J gene TRBJ2-5; D may be TRBD1 (6 bases). There are 15 residues in the CDR3. Germline CDR1 is SGHRS and CDR2 is YFSETQ. Trimming pared 4 bases from V and 0 bases from J, leaving 13 bases between. CDR3 sequence: CASSVTGMNQETQYF. The CDR3, as DNA: TGCGCCAGCAGCGTTACAGGGATGAACCAAGAGACCCAGTACTTC.

The chain joins TRBV2 to TRBJ1-1, with unresolved D. The CDR3 loop spans 8 amino acids. Germline CDR1 and CDR2: SNHLY and FYNNEI. Here the CDR3 reads CGSTEAFF. In nucleotides, the CDR3 is TGTGGGAGCACTGAAGCTTTCTTT.

The chain uses TRBV5-4 and TRBJ1-1; 7 nucleotides match TRBD1. The CDR3 contains 17 residues. The ends lost 4 bases at V and 5 bases at J; junction bases unmatched: 17. Per germline, CDR1 SGHNT and CDR2 YYREEE (reference sequence). The chain's CDR3 is CASSATGIRTLGTEAFF. CDR3 in DNA: TGTGCCAGCAGCGCGACAGGGATTCGGACCCTAGGGACTGAAGCTTTCTTT.

CDR3 loop: CASRGQGINTEAFF. The CDR3, as DNA: TGTGCCAGTAGGGGACAGGGGATAAACACTGAAGCTTTCTTT. The chain carries TRBV19 and TRBJ1-1, with TRBD1 matching 10 bases. This CDR3 has 14 residues. The V segment lost 6 bases and the J segment 2 bases; nucleotides outside the gene matches: 3. Per the germline V gene, CDR1 is LNHDA and CDR2 is SQIVND (reference sequence).

The V gene is TRBV9, the J gene TRBJ1-1; D is perhaps TRBD1 (5 bases). The CDR3 covers 15 residues. The ends were cut back, 4 bases at V and 6 bases at J, with 19 bases in the middle. Germline V gene lookup returns CDR1 SGDLS and CDR2 YYNGEE. Here the CDR3 DNA reads TGTGCCAGCAGCCACGGGACGGGAGTTGCCGCTGAAGCTTTCTTT. Protein: CASSHGTGVAAEAFF.